These 26 T cell receptor beta chains share one sample of origin, sequenced in a study of blood T cells in healthy people across ages. Then a second PCR, running about 6 to 12 cycles, was carried out with a sample-barcoded 5' primer and a J-beta primer mix. TCRdb itself ran the 5' RACE reads through MiXCR, one entry per CDR3 protein. This table holds about 930,000 distinct CDR3 sequences, roughly 28% found once. This sample was also put to use in a study of T cells of mothers and their children.

Sequences were obtained from blood. The receptors shown here come from a woman in her 40s in good health.

This clonotype showed up many times. V and J are TRBV11-1 and TRBJ2-5; D possibly corresponds to TRBD1 (6 bases). The V gene lost 5 bases and the J gene lost 4 bases, with 20 bases spanning the gap. CDR1 and CDR2 from the germline V gene are SGHAT and FQDESV (reference sequence). The CDR3 contains 16 residues. The CDR3 region is CASSRTTDSSRETQYF. The CDR3 DNA follows: TGTGCCAGCAGCCGAACTACGGACAGTTCGAGAGAGACCCAGTACTTC.

There are many counts of this clonotype. V and J are TRBV7-9 and TRBJ1-2; D unclear. The germline gives CDR1 SEHNR, CDR2 FQNEAQ (reference sequence). The CDR3 consists of 12 residues. With 1 base removed from V and 4 bases from J, the gap between germline ends came to 4 bases. Written as DNA, the CDR3 is TGTGCCAGCAGCTTAGAAATCTATGGCTACACCTTC. This gives the protein CASSLEIYGYTF.

This clonotype was recorded at least ten times. This chain uses TRBV3-1 with TRBJ2-1; weak D call: TRBD1 (6 bases). The CDR3 has 13 amino acids. The germline V gene has CDR1 LGHDT and CDR2 YNNKEL (reference sequence). V was cut by 1 base and J by 5 bases, with 6 bases left in between. Written as DNA, the CDR3 is TGTGCCAGCAGCCAAGGGACAGACAATGAGCAGTTCTTC. It encodes CASSQGTDNEQFF.

This clonotype was detected a few times. The genes are TRBV28 and TRBJ1-2; unclear D gene. Trimming cost V 6 bases and J 7 bases, with 15 bases left between them. This CDR3 has 13 amino acids. Germline V lookup: CDR1 MDHEN, CDR2 SYDVKM. This CDR3 is CASSPAASSGYTF. DNA of the CDR3: TGTGCCAGCAGCCCTGCGGCTTCAAGTGGCTACACCTTC.

As regards this clonotype: The junction and the germline gene differ at one end; a read error may be behind it. The gene calls are TRBV9 and TRBJ2-7; 11 bases align to TRBD2. Germline assignment: CDR1 SGDLS and CDR2 YYNGEE. There are 15 residues in the CDR3. CDR3 nucleotides: TGTGCCAGCAGCACCACTAGCGGGGGTTTCTACGGGCAGTACTTC. Protein sequence: CASSTTSGGFYGQYF.

The chain is built from TRBV5-1 and TRBJ2-1; the D gene is possibly TRBD1 (6 bases). The V gene's germline CDR1 is SGHRS and CDR2 YFSETQ. The CDR3 runs to 15 residues. Trimming took 1 base from V and 5 from J, leaving 13 bases between them. The CDR3 protein is CASSLMTGDNNEQFF. Written as DNA, the CDR3 is TGCGCCAGCAGCTTGATGACAGGAGATAACAATGAGCAGTTCTTC.

This clonotype was counted many times. The genes are TRBV7-2 and TRBJ2-5; 7 bases align to TRBD1. CDR1 is SGHTA, CDR2 FQGNSA, per germline. CDR3 size: 14 residues. With V trimmed by 5 bases and J by 5 bases, 8 bases remained unmatched. CDR3 DNA: TGTGCCAGCAGCCGACCCAGGGGGACCGAGACCCAGTACTTC. Translation gives CASSRPRGTETQYF.

This clonotype was found a few times. The chain combines TRBV4-1 with TRBJ1-1; 12 bases map to TRBD1. Trimming cost V 3 bases and J 3 bases; bases outside gene matches: 2. Germline V gives CDR1 MGHRA, CDR2 YSYEKL. CDR3 size: 15 residues. The CDR3 region has the DNA TGCGCCAGCAGCCAGGGACAGGGGGCTGACACTGAAGCTTTCTTT. As protein: CASSQGQGADTEAFF.

This chain joins TRBV7-3 and TRBJ1-2; D perhaps matches TRBD1 (5 bases). Trimming removed 4 bases from V and 4 bases from J, with 28 bases in between. The CDR3 contains 19 residues. Germline V gene sequence: CDR1 SGHTA, CDR2 FQGTGA. DNA for the CDR3: TGTGCCAGCAGCTCCCCGGGGAGTGGATCGCCGGACATGGGCTATGGCTACACCTTC. This encodes CASSSPGSGSPDMGYGYTF.

The genes are TRBV20-1 and TRBJ2-1; D tentatively fits TRBD1 or TRBD2 (5 bases each). Trimming removed 2 bases from V and 8 bases from J, with 13 bases in between. The CDR3 sequence is 13 residues long. Per germline, CDR1 DFQATT and CDR2 SNEGSKA (reference sequence). CDR3 protein: CSARLLGRDEQFF. The CDR3 nucleotides read TGCAGTGCTAGATTACTGGGGCGGGATGAGCAGTTCTTC.

The chain links TRBV25-1 to TRBJ2-3, with D perhaps TRBD1 or TRBD2 (5 bases each). CDR1 is MGHDK and CDR2 is SYGVNS in the germline V gene. V was clipped by 2 bases and J by 5 bases, with 11 bases between them. The CDR3 contains 14 residues. The CDR3 loop is CASSETWGIDTQYF. The CDR3 region has the DNA TGTGCCAGCAGTGAAACCTGGGGGATAGATACGCAGTATTTT.

This clonotype was detected only a few times. With a much larger clone just one base away, this may be a read error. The V and J genes are TRBV20-1 and TRBJ1-4; TRBD1 is a possible D gene (5 bases). CDR1 is DFQATT and CDR2 is SNEGSKA in the germline V gene (reference sequence). The CDR3 runs to 12 residues. Written as DNA, the CDR3 is TGCAGTGCTAGTAGGGACGAGGAAAGACTGTTTTTT. Translated, it gives CSASRDEERLFF.

This clonotype was seen a few times. This chain links TRBV7-9 with TRBJ2-5; either TRBD1 or TRBD2 may supply D (5 bases each). Germline assignment: CDR1 SEHNR and CDR2 FQNEAQ (reference sequence). The V end was cut by 1 base, the J end by 1 base, with 13 bases between. The CDR3 totals 16 residues. The CDR3 DNA sequence: TGTGCCAGCAGCTTAGGGGGACCTAGACTCCAAGAGACCCAGTACTTC. Amino acids: CASSLGGPRLQETQYF.

The CDR3 sequence: CASSSKTLGWETQYF. The CDR3 DNA follows: TGTGCCAGCAGTTCCAAGACGCTGGGTTGGGAGACCCAGTACTTC. J is TRBJ2-5 and V is TRBV12-3 or TRBV12-4; no clear D gene. The CDR3 loop spans 15 amino acids. Trimming removed 4 bases at V and 5 bases at J, with 17 bases between.

This clonotype has just one count. The limits of the CDR3 on the DNA are not certain, so only TCRdb's listed CDR3 is given. The rearrangement links TRBV6-5 to TRBJ2-1; TRBD1 reflects the table's D call only, with no check against the DNA. The CDR3 length equals 22 residues, ends included. Germline values: CDR1 MNHEY, CDR2 SVGAGI. This CDR3 reads CASSYTFGFGGGLSHSYNEQFF.

This clonotype showed up just a few times. A much larger clone lies a single base off, so this may be a read error. The chain combines TRBV10-3 with TRBJ2-7; tentative D call: TRBD1 (5 bases). V lost 6 bases to trimming and J lost 5 bases, with 17 bases between them. CDR1 is ENHRY, CDR2 SYGVKD, per germline. The CDR3 runs to 14 residues. CDR3 DNA sequence: TGTGCCATCAGGATGGGTAGGGGCGGCGACGAGCAGTACTTC. Translation gives CAIRMGRGGDEQYF.

Concerning this clonotype: It may be a read error: a sequence one base away is much more abundant. This chain links TRBV28 with TRBJ2-4; 7 bases align to TRBD2. This CDR3 region has 11 residues. CDR1 MDHEN and CDR2 SYDVKM come from the germline V gene. CDR3 region: CVSSWGREQYF. The CDR3 DNA reads TGTGTCAGCAGTTGGGGGAGGGAGCAGTACTTC.

The chain has TRBV28 and TRBJ2-1; 9 bases line up with TRBD2. Per germline, CDR1 MDHEN and CDR2 SYDVKM. CDR3 size: 14 residues. Losses at the gene ends were 5 bases for V and 8 bases for J; bases not matched to a gene: 7. CDR3 coding DNA: TGTGCCAGCAGTCAGAGCGGGGGGAGGGATGAGCAGTTCTTC. It encodes CASSQSGGRDEQFF.

This clonotype occurred many times. The J gene is TRBJ1-2, the V gene TRBV6-2 or TRBV6-3, with D maybe TRBD1 (5 bases). Deletions cut 6 bases from V and 8 bases from J, with 16 bases between. The CDR3 has 13 amino acids. Germline V gives CDR1 MNHEY, CDR2 SVGEGT. CDR3 sequence: CASSQNGGGGYTF. The CDR3 DNA reads as TGTGCCAGCAGCCAGAACGGGGGTGGCGGCTACACCTTC.

As to this clonotype: This clone may be a read error of a much larger clone one base away. The chain combines TRBV5-6 with TRBJ1-5, with D possibly TRBD1 on 6 matching bases. V lost 2 bases and J 0 bases, leaving 9 bases between the germline ends. Germline V gene data show CDR1 as SGHDT and CDR2 as YYEEEE. The length of the CDR3 is 15 residues. The CDR3 here is CASSLGQFSNQPQHF. For the CDR3, the DNA is TGTGCCAGCAGCTTAGGACAGTTTAGCAATCAGCCCCAGCATTTT.

This clonotype was counted at least ten times. J is TRBJ2-3 and V is TRBV29-1; 12 bases align to TRBD2. V shed 3 bases, J shed 1 base, and the junction held 8 bases outside the gene matches. This CDR3 region has 17 residues. Germline V gene data show CDR1 as SQVTM and CDR2 as ANQGSEA. DNA of the CDR3: TGCAGCGTTGACGGCGGACTAGCGGGGCCCCGCACAGATACGCAGTATTTT. Translation: CSVDGGLAGPRTDTQYF.

This clonotype was counted ten times or more. This rearrangement joins TRBV20-1 to TRBJ2-1, with a possible D match to TRBD1 (6 bases). This CDR3 contains 16 residues. Trimming took off 3 bases at V and 0 bases at J, with 15 bases between the two ends. Looked up from germline, CDR1 is DFQATT and CDR2 is SNEGSKA (reference sequence). CDR3 sequence reads: CSASWDIIDSYNEQFF. The CDR3 DNA reads TGCAGTGCTAGCTGGGACATTATAGACTCCTACAATGAGCAGTTCTTC.

CDR3 nucleotides: TGTGCCAGCAGTTACACACAGGGGATAGATACGCAGTATTTT. This sequence encodes CASSYTQGIDTQYF. The gene calls are TRBV6-6 and TRBJ2-3; 7 nucleotides align to TRBD1. This CDR3 is built from 14 residues. Germline lookup yields CDR1 MNHNY and CDR2 SVGAGI (reference sequence). J gave up 5 bases and V 2 bases, and 4 bases lay outside the gene matches.

With regard to this clonotype: A much larger clone is a single base away; this may be a read error. V is TRBV9 and J is TRBJ2-5, with D possibly TRBD2 on 5 matching bases. The J call may be in error: the DNA end matches TRBJ2-7 better. Germline loops: CDR1 SGDLS, CDR2 YYNGEE. The CDR3 covers 14 residues. DNA of the CDR3: TGTGCCAGCAGCGTAGCCGGGGTCCCCTACGAGCAGTACTTC. This sequence encodes CASSVAGVPYEQYF.

J is TRBJ2-6 and V is TRBV12-3 or TRBV12-4; 12 bases match TRBD2. The CDR3 is 18 amino acids. V lost 6 bases and J lost 2; bases outside the gene matches: 8. The CDR3 reads CASRSALAGGTGANVLTF. CDR3 nucleotides: TGTGCCAGCAGATCCGCACTAGCGGGGGGAACTGGGGCCAACGTCCTGACTTTC.

This clonotype was counted between two and nine times. The chain employs TRBV5-1 and TRBJ1-1; no definite D call. CDR1 is SGHRS and CDR2 is YFSETQ in the germline V gene. This CDR3 has 13 amino acids. Trimming took off 0 bases at V and 5 bases at J, with 8 bases between the two ends. CDR3 sequence: CASSLADGTEAFF. DNA of the CDR3: TGCGCCAGCAGCTTGGCCGATGGGACTGAAGCTTTCTTT.